Below, 22 T cell receptor beta chains from the same sample are listed, as sequenced in a study of blood T cell repertoires in COVID-19. The assay was immunoSEQ multiplex PCR, and TCRdb's table has in-frame clones only and misses some. The sample yields 100,000 to 120,000 clones, 70% to 90% seen once. The sequencing sample was made of peripheral blood. The receptor set was obtained from a human donor in a cohort sampled during active COVID-19.

V usage is TRBV29-1 and J usage is TRBJ1-2, with D perhaps matching TRBD1 (5 bases). The CDR3 loop spans 13 amino acids. CDR1 SQVTM and CDR2 ANQGSEA come from the germline V gene. Deletions cut 3 bases from V and 0 bases from J, with 8 bases between. CDR3 sequence: CSVDPGSNYGYTF. DNA for the CDR3: TGCAGCGTTGATCCAGGGTCTAACTATGGCTACACCTTC.

The rearrangement links TRBV30 to TRBJ2-3, with 9 bases that match TRBD2. The CDR3 has 13 residues. The V and J ends lost 8 bases and 6 bases, in that order; junction bases with no gene match: 9. CDR1 and CDR2 (germline): GTSNPN, SVGIG (reference sequence). The chain's CDR3 is CAHGAGGPDTQYF. The CDR3 DNA follows: TGTGCCCATGGTGCGGGGGGGCCTGATACGCAGTATTTT.

The chain joins TRBV13 to TRBJ2-1; 11 nucleotides match TRBD2. The CDR3 has 19 residues. The junction had 9 bases not matched to a gene; V was cut back by 1 base and J by 1 base. Germline V gene data show CDR1 as PRHDT and CDR2 as FYEKMQ (reference sequence). In DNA, the CDR3 is TGTGCCAGCAGCTTAGTAGTAGCGGGGGGGTCAAAGTCCTACAATGAGCAGTTCTTC. It encodes CASSLVVAGGSKSYNEQFF.

The J gene is TRBJ1-1, the V gene TRBV5-5; 7 bases agree with TRBD1. The CDR3 has 14 residues. Germline lookup yields CDR1 SGHKS and CDR2 YYEKEE (reference sequence). Losses at the gene ends were 8 bases for V and 6 bases for J; bases not matched to a gene: 13. The CDR3 reads CASVLQGGDPEAFF. In DNA form, the CDR3 reads TGTGCCAGTGTCCTTCAAGGGGGCGATCCTGAAGCTTTCTTT.

J is TRBJ2-2 and V is TRBV6-5; D gene uncertain. There are 15 residues in the CDR3. V gave up 0 bases and J gave up 1 base, with 6 bases separating them. Germline assignment: CDR1 MNHEY and CDR2 SVGAGI. CDR3 amino acids: CASSYSQVNTGELFF. CDR3 sequence (DNA): TGTGCCAGCAGTTACTCTCAGGTGAACACCGGGGAGCTGTTTTTT.

CDR3 sequence reads: CASTRPGLQETQYF. In DNA form, the CDR3 reads TGCGCCAGCACCCGACCGGGACTGCAAGAGACCCAGTACTTC. The chain is built from TRBV5-1 and TRBJ2-5; D might be TRBD2 (6 bases). Per germline, CDR1 SGHRS and CDR2 YFSETQ. V lost 6 bases, J lost 2 bases, and 14 bases lay in between. The CDR3 consists of 14 residues.

The V and J genes are TRBV7-9 and TRBJ1-2; TRBD1 agrees at 9 bases. Germline-derived CDR1 and CDR2 are SEHNR and FQNEAQ (reference sequence). The V segment lost 2 bases and the J segment 5 bases; nucleotides outside the gene matches: 6. The CDR3 has 15 residues. DNA for the CDR3: TGTGCCAGCAGCTTAAACATGGGACAGGGATATGGCTACACCTTC. The encoded protein is CASSLNMGQGYGYTF.

V is TRBV21-1 and J is TRBJ1-1; the table gives TRBD1 as D, unverified against the DNA. TRBV21-1 is an annotated pseudogene. The CDR3 spans 20 residues. The CDR3: CASSKVIIGRDRAMNTEAFF. The CDR3 nucleotides read TGTGCCAGCAGCAAAGTGATAATAGGTCGGGACAGGGCGATGAACACTGAAGCTTTCTTT.

The CDR3 sequence is CASSDRVASEGGETQYF. For the CDR3, the DNA is TGTGCCAGCAGCGACCGGGTCGCCAGCGAGGGCGGGGAGACCCAGTACTTC. The V call is TRBV5-5, the J call TRBJ2-5; possible D gene TRBD2, 5 bases. The CDR3 has 17 amino acids. V gave up 4 bases and J gave up 5 bases, with 24 bases separating them. Germline CDR1 SGHKS, CDR2 YYEKEE (reference sequence).

The genes are TRBV10-2 and TRBJ2-2, with 7 bases identical to TRBD1. The CDR3 extends over 15 amino acids. J lost 4 bases, V lost 2 bases, and 4 bases had no gene match. Germline assignment: CDR1 WSHSY and CDR2 SAAADI. CDR3 sequence: CASSEPNRGTGELFF. CDR3 nucleotide sequence: TGCGCCAGCAGTGAGCCCAACAGGGGCACCGGGGAGCTGTTTTTT.

J is TRBJ2-3 and V is TRBV24-1; weak D call: TRBD1 (6 bases). V was cut by 3 bases and J by 5 bases, with 14 bases left in between. Germline lookup yields CDR1 KGHDR and CDR2 SFDVKD. CDR3 size: 15 residues. DNA for the CDR3: TGTGCCACCAGTGATGCTTCAGGGGTGGGAGATACGCAGTATTTT. Its protein product is CATSDASGVGDTQYF.

The CDR3 loop reads CASRLHGTGGDSPLHF. The DNA for the CDR3 is TGCGCCAGCAGATTGCACGGGACAGGGGGAGATTCACCCCTCCACTTT. V gene TRBV5-1 combines with J gene TRBJ1-6; the match to TRBD1 covers 11 bases. The length of the CDR3 is 16 residues. Per germline, CDR1 SGHRS and CDR2 YFSETQ. J lost 8 bases, V lost 5 bases, and 9 bases had no gene match.

The rearrangement links TRBV10-3 to TRBJ1-2, with 7 nucleotides matching TRBD1. Germline CDR1 and CDR2: ENHRY and SYGVKD. After removal of 0 bases from V and 6 bases from J, the junction contained 4 bases not matched to a gene. The CDR3 is made up of 14 amino acids. This chain's CDR3 is CAISESGGADGYTF. The CDR3 bases are TGTGCCATCAGTGAGTCAGGGGGCGCCGATGGCTACACCTTC.

The chain employs TRBV5-1 and TRBJ2-5, with 15 bases fitting TRBD2. Germline CDR1 is SGHRS and CDR2 is YFSETQ. The CDR3 extends over 20 amino acids. Unmatched junction bases numbered 11, after V lost 2 bases and J lost 0 bases. The CDR3 here is CASSLTGTSGGQTYQETQYF. As DNA, the CDR3 is TGCGCCAGCAGCTTAACCGGGACTAGCGGGGGGCAGACGTACCAAGAGACCCAGTACTTC. Looking up the rest from reference TRBV5-1 and TRBJ2-5 gives the full variable domain: KAGVTQTPRYLIKTRGQQVTLSCSPISGHRSVSWYQQTPGQGLQFLFEYFSETQRNKGNFPGRFSGRQFSNSRSEMNVSTLELGDSALYLCASSLTGTSGGQTYQETQYFGPGTRLLVL.

The CDR3 region has the DNA TGTGCCAGCAGCTTGCGCGGGGGGGATGAGCAGTTCTTC. This translates into CASSLRGGDEQFF. This sequence joins TRBV5-5 and TRBJ2-1; 9 bases align to TRBD2. Per the germline V gene, CDR1 is SGHKS and CDR2 is YYEKEE (reference sequence). J was trimmed by 8 bases and V by 1 base; bases with no gene match: 1. The length of the CDR3 is 13 residues. Complete variable domain (other parts from reference TRBV5-5 and TRBJ2-1): DAGVTQSPTHLIKTRGQQVTLRCSPISGHKSVSWYQQVLGQGPQFIFQYYEKEERGRGNFPDRFSARQFPNYSSELNVNALLLGDSALYLCASSLRGGDEQFFGPGTRLTVL.

This rearrangement joins TRBV2 to TRBJ2-2; TRBD2 aligns across 12 bases. V shed 2 bases, J shed 4 bases, and the junction held 2 bases outside the gene matches. The germline V gene encodes CDR1 SNHLY and CDR2 FYNNEI. CDR3 length equals 16 residues. The chain's CDR3 is CASSEWTSGITGELFF. The CDR3 nucleotides are TGTGCCAGCAGTGAATGGACTAGCGGGATCACCGGGGAGCTGTTTTTT. Filled out from reference TRBV2 and TRBJ2-2, the complete variable domain reads EPEVTQTPSHQVTQMGQEVILRCVPISNHLYFYWYRQILGQKVEFLVSFYNNEISEKSEIFDDQFSVERPDGSNFTLKIRSTKLEDSAMYFCASSEWTSGITGELFFGEGSRLTVL.

V and J are TRBV4-2 and TRBJ2-7, with 10 bases matching TRBD2. The V and J ends lost 4 bases and 7 bases, in that order; junction bases with no gene match: 10. Germline lookup yields CDR1 LGHNA and CDR2 YNFKEQ. This CDR3 spans 15 amino acids. DNA of the CDR3: TGTGCCAGCAGCCCACAGACATCAGCGGGGGGGGAGCAGTACTTC. Amino acid sequence: CASSPQTSAGGEQYF.

The rearrangement joins TRBV5-6 to TRBJ2-7; TRBD2 agrees at 11 bases. There are 15 residues in the CDR3. Looked up from germline, CDR1 is SGHDT and CDR2 is YYEEEE. The ends lost 5 bases at V and 5 bases at J; junction bases unmatched: 9. The CDR3 DNA reads TGTGCCAGCAGGGATTTAGCGGGGGGGCTCAACGAGCAGTACTTC. This translates into CASRDLAGGLNEQYF.

The chain links TRBV11-2 to TRBJ2-6, with 8 bases matching TRBD1. The CDR3 length is 19 residues. V was clipped by 6 bases and J by 0 bases; unmatched bases: 13. The germline gives CDR1 SGHAT, CDR2 FQNNGV. The CDR3 region has the DNA TGTGCCAGCAGACCGGCCTTTCGGGACAGGCACTCTGGGGCCAACGTCCTGACTTTC. Residues: CASRPAFRDRHSGANVLTF.

The genes are TRBV9 and TRBJ1-6, with TRBD1 matching over 7 bases. The V segment lost 5 bases and the J segment 6 bases; nucleotides outside the gene matches: 5. Germline values: CDR1 SGDLS, CDR2 YYNGEE. The CDR3 runs to 14 residues. CDR3 residues: CASRPGQSNSPLHF. Here the CDR3 DNA reads TGTGCCAGCAGGCCGGGACAGAGTAATTCACCCCTCCACTTT.

The V call is TRBV5-6, the J call TRBJ1-6; 9 nucleotides match TRBD1. The germline V gene encodes CDR1 SGHDT and CDR2 YYEEEE. CDR3 length equals 15 residues. With V trimmed by 7 bases and J by 7 bases, 9 bases remained unmatched. The CDR3 is CASGTGGRGNSPLHF. Here the CDR3 DNA reads TGTGCCAGCGGAACAGGGGGCAGGGGAAATTCACCCCTCCACTTT.

The chain recombines TRBV2 with TRBJ2-2; 8 bases match TRBD1. Losses at the gene ends were 5 bases for V and 7 bases for J; bases not matched to a gene: 12. This CDR3 contains 16 residues. Germline lookup yields CDR1 SNHLY and CDR2 FYNNEI. This CDR3 reads CASSPGQGWGDGELFF. CDR3 nucleotide sequence: TGTGCCAGCAGTCCTGGACAGGGTTGGGGGGACGGGGAGCTGTTTTTT.